The 3 T cell receptor beta chains below were found in one sample sequenced in a study of T cell changes during pregnancy in multiple sclerosis (dated 2019 in TCRdb). The protocol used for the library was the immunoSEQ multiplex PCR assay. TCRdb's version of the immuneACCESS table is confined to in-frame rearrangements and falls short of the full clone set. An unresolved V gene accounts for under half of the shortfall where checked; the remainder is of unknown origin. The sample profile shows around 130,000 clones; 90% to 96% of them were found once. More than 0.4% of the sample goes to the ten largest clones. The sample here was peripheral blood, taken after pregnancy. These receptors came from a female donor with multiple sclerosis, enrolled in a pregnancy study.

V usage is TRBV6-1 and J usage is TRBJ2-7; D perhaps matches TRBD1 (6 bases). Trimming pared 3 bases from V and 2 bases from J, leaving 11 bases between. Germline V CDR1 and CDR2: MNHNS, SASEGT. The CDR3 sequence is 14 residues long. The CDR3 sequence: CASSEYWGPYEQYF. The CDR3 region has the DNA TGTGCCAGCAGTGAGTACTGGGGGCCCTACGAGCAGTACTTC.

The chain is built from TRBV19 and TRBJ2-3, with 10 nucleotides matching TRBD1. The CDR3 spans 14 residues. Per the germline V gene, CDR1 is LNHDA and CDR2 is SQIVND (reference sequence). The V gene end was trimmed by 6 bases and the J gene end by 2 bases; junction bases not matched to a gene: 2. This CDR3 reads CASRDRGSTDTQYF. The DNA for the CDR3 is TGTGCCAGTAGGGACAGGGGGTCCACAGATACGCAGTATTTT.

The V and J genes are TRBV7-6 and TRBJ2-7, with a possible D match to TRBD1 (6 bases). Trimming removed 1 base at V and 2 bases at J, with 15 bases between. Germline-derived CDR1 and CDR2 are SGHVS and FNYEAQ. The CDR3 is made up of 16 amino acids. CDR3 region: CASSLEQGWETYEQYF. The CDR3 coding sequence is TGTGCCAGCAGCTTAGAACAGGGATGGGAGACCTACGAGCAGTACTTC.